The 18 T cell receptor beta chains given below trace back to one sample, sequenced in a study of post-analysis software for immune sequencing data (dated by TCRdb to 2014 to 2015). Paper-wide results and their limitations: Significantly higher frequencies in patients than in controls were found for a few TRBV segments, including TRBV5-6, TRBV5-1 and TRBV20-1.

No antigen is known for these receptors. The library was produced with PCR. TCRdb shows the sequencer as Illumina HiSeq 2500. To reduce PCR and sequencing biases, unique molecular identifiers were built into the TCR beta cDNA libraries. TCRdb trimmed public reads at Q25 via fastp, called clones via MiXCR and kept in-frame beta chains. All rows with the same CDR3 protein become a single entry with the most common DNA and genes. The table for this sample lists 170,000 or so distinct CDR3 sequences; roughly 30% of them were counted only once. The top ten constitute roughly 1.6% of the sample. The sample taken for sequencing was blood. The origin of the receptors is a girl under 18 with multiple sclerosis.

The chain couples TRBV5-1 to TRBJ2-3, with TRBD2 identical over 8 bases. CDR3 length equals 15 residues. The junction had 8 bases not matched to a gene; V was cut back by 6 bases and J by 2 bases. Germline CDR1 and CDR2: SGHRS and YFSETQ. The CDR3 reads CASTLAGQNTDTQYF. In DNA form, the CDR3 reads TGCGCCAGCACCCTAGCGGGTCAGAACACAGATACGCAGTATTTT.

The J gene is TRBJ2-1, the V gene TRBV27; 11 nucleotides line up with TRBD2. The CDR3 totals 13 residues. CDR1 and CDR2 (germline): MNHEY, SMNVEV (reference sequence). The J segment lost 10 bases and the V segment lost 7 bases, leaving 6 bases of the junction unmatched. In DNA form, the CDR3 reads TGTGCCAGCAAACTAGCGGGAGTGGAAGAGCAGTTCTTC. It yields the protein CASKLAGVEEQFF.

In this sample, this clonotype turned up a few times. The chain joins TRBV14 to TRBJ1-6, with 7 positions matching TRBD1. CDR1 SGHDN and CDR2 FVKESK come from the germline V gene. The V segment lost 4 bases and the J segment 6 bases; nucleotides outside the gene matches: 9. The CDR3 consists of 16 residues. The CDR3 spells CASSRDSPMGNSPLHF. CDR3 nucleotide sequence: TGTGCCAGCAGCCGGGACAGCCCCATGGGTAATTCACCCCTCCACTTT.

The rearrangement links TRBV12-3 or TRBV12-4 to TRBJ2-1; D might be TRBD1 (6 bases). The CDR3 runs to 16 residues. V was pared by 3 bases and J by 0 bases, with 12 bases between. CDR3 protein: CASSFRQGSSYNEQFF. The CDR3 DNA sequence: TGTGCCAGCAGTTTCCGCCAGGGGAGCTCCTACAATGAGCAGTTCTTC.

The table lists this clonotype with many counts. The chain has TRBV7-9 and TRBJ2-5, with TRBD2 matching 8 bases. The CDR3 contains 16 residues. Germline V gene data show CDR1 as SEHNR and CDR2 as FQNEAQ (reference sequence). V lost 1 base and J lost 3; bases outside the gene matches: 7. The DNA for the CDR3 is TGTGCCAGCAGCTTAGACGGGAGGGGAGCCGAAGAGACCCAGTACTTC. Translating it yields CASSLDGRGAEETQYF.

About this clonotype: This may be a read error: a much more frequent sequence differs by one nucleotide. The chain is built from TRBV5-5 and TRBJ2-7; TRBD1 aligns across 7 bases. CDR1 SGHKS and CDR2 YYEKEE come from the germline V gene (reference sequence). The J segment lost 7 bases and the V segment lost 7 bases, leaving 20 bases of the junction unmatched. The CDR3 runs 16 residues. DNA for the CDR3: TGTGCCAGCCGGGACAGCGCCTCGAGCTCCTACAATGAGCAGTACTTC. Protein sequence: CASRDSASSSYNEQYF.

The chain carries TRBV28 and TRBJ2-1; D is ambiguous. The end of the DNA is better explained by TRBJ2-7, so the J call may be wrong. The length of the CDR3 is 15 residues. Germline V gene sequence: CDR1 MDHEN, CDR2 SYDVKM. CDR3 DNA sequence: TGTGCCAGCAGTCCTCTCCAAGGGTCCTACAATGAGCAGTACTTC. Its protein product is CASSPLQGSYNEQYF.

This clonotype occurred many times. V is TRBV24-1 and J is TRBJ2-1; D remains ambiguous. Per germline, CDR1 KGHDR and CDR2 SFDVKD. The V and J ends lost 5 bases and 5 bases respectively, with 3 bases between them. The CDR3 is 11 amino acids. The CDR3: CATSVDNEQFF. CDR3 sequence (DNA): TGTGCCACCAGTGTGGACAATGAGCAGTTCTTC.

The chain couples TRBV7-9 to TRBJ1-1; 8 bases line up with TRBD1. The CDR3 loop spans 13 amino acids. The V segment lost 6 bases and the J segment 5 bases; nucleotides outside the gene matches: 5. Germline values: CDR1 SEHNR, CDR2 FQNEAQ (reference sequence). CDR3 DNA sequence: TGTGCCAGCAGGACAGGGGATGGAACTGAAGCTTTCTTT. Translation: CASRTGDGTEAFF.

This clonotype turned up a few times. The CDR3 region has the DNA TGTGCCATCAGTGAGTTAGACAGTGACACTGAAGCTTTCTTT. It encodes CAISELDSDTEAFF. The rearrangement uses TRBV10-3 and TRBJ1-1; D may be TRBD1 (5 bases). The ends were cut back, 1 base at V and 3 bases at J, with 9 bases in the middle. The germline V gene encodes CDR1 ENHRY and CDR2 SYGVKD. The CDR3 is made up of 14 amino acids.

The chain uses TRBV20-1 and TRBJ2-1; D assignment may be TRBD1 or TRBD2 (5 bases each). Germline V lookup: CDR1 DFQATT, CDR2 SNEGSKA (reference sequence). The CDR3 consists of 14 residues. Deletions cut 0 bases from V and 8 bases from J, with 14 bases between. In nucleotides, the CDR3 is TGCAGTGCTAGAGATCCGATTGGGACCGATGAGCAGTTCTTC. This gives the protein CSARDPIGTDEQFF.

With respect to this clonotype: A much larger clonotype is one base distant, so this may be a read error. This chain links TRBV15 with TRBJ2-1, with D unclear. The germline V gene encodes CDR1 LNHNV and CDR2 YYDKDF (reference sequence). CDR3 length equals 17 residues. CDR3 bases: TGTGCCACCAACAGAGATGTGAGACCCCCATCCTACAATGAGCAGTTCTTC. Its protein product is CATNRDVRPPSYNEQFF.

In its sample, this clonotype was seen a few times. The rearrangement joins TRBV18 to TRBJ2-1; 7 bases are a match to TRBD1. The CDR3 is 14 residues long. With V trimmed by 3 bases and J by 7 bases, 6 bases remained unmatched. Germline loops: CDR1 KGHSH, CDR2 LQKENI. The CDR3 reads CASSPPDRVNEQFF. CDR3 sequence (DNA): TGTGCCAGCTCACCCCCCGACAGGGTAAATGAGCAGTTCTTC. The full variable domain, completed using reference TRBV18 and TRBJ2-1, is NAGVMQNPRHLVRRRGQEARLRCSPMKGHSHVYWYRQLPEEGLKFMVYLQKENIIDESGMPKERFSAEFPKEGPSILRIQQVVRGDSAAYFCASSPPDRVNEQFFGPGTRLTVL.

This sequence joins TRBV5-6 and TRBJ2-6; D gene unclear. Trimming removed 0 bases at V and 0 bases at J, with 7 bases between. From germline, CDR1 is SGHDT and CDR2 YYEEEE. The CDR3 extends over 16 amino acids. CDR3 DNA sequence: TGTGCCAGCAGCTTGGGCTGGAGCTCTGGGGCCAACGTCCTGACTTTC. It is translated as CASSLGWSSGANVLTF.

Concerning this clonotype itself: A read error may be the cause here, since a much bigger clone is one base away. In DNA, the CDR3 is TGCAGTGCCAGGACTAGCTCCTCAGATACGCAGTATTTT. Its translation is CSARTSSSDTQYF. The gene calls are TRBV20-1 and TRBJ2-3, with 8 bases lining up with TRBD2. Germline values: CDR1 DFQATT, CDR2 SNEGSKA (reference sequence). The J segment lost 4 bases and the V segment lost 6 bases, leaving 6 bases of the junction unmatched. This CDR3 is built from 13 residues.

This clonotype was seen many times. The chain links TRBV5-1 to TRBJ2-3; no firm D call. V lost 4 bases and J lost 4, with 19 bases in between. This CDR3 is built from 16 residues. Germline CDR1 reads SGHRS; CDR2 reads YFSETQ. This chain's CDR3 is CASSPTTTDRADTQYF. As DNA, the CDR3 is TGCGCCAGCAGCCCAACAACGACTGACCGCGCAGATACGCAGTATTTT. Drawing the rest from reference TRBV5-1 and TRBJ2-3, the complete variable domain is KAGVTQTPRYLIKTRGQQVTLSCSPISGHRSVSWYQQTPGQGLQFLFEYFSETQRNKGNFPGRFSGRQFSNSRSEMNVSTLELGDSALYLCASSPTTTDRADTQYFGPGTRLTVL.

This clonotype appeared many times. The chain carries TRBV7-2 and TRBJ1-2; D not resolved. Germline CDR1 is SGHTA and CDR2 is FQGNSA. Between the trimmed V and J ends, which lost 3 bases and 1 base, there was a span of 18 bases. The CDR3 is made up of 17 amino acids. CDR3 sequence: CASSLAAAGSYNYGYTF. The CDR3 DNA reads as TGTGCCAGCAGCTTGGCAGCAGCTGGAAGTTATAACTATGGCTACACCTTC.

The chain is built from TRBV9 and TRBJ1-2; possibly TRBD1 for D (5 bases). The CDR3 sequence is 14 residues long. CDR1 is SGDLS, CDR2 YYNGEE, per germline. Trimming pared 0 bases from V and 7 bases from J, leaving 13 bases between. CDR3 nucleotides: TGTGCCAGCAGCGTAGCTATAGGGGAAGTTGGCTACACCTTC. This translates into CASSVAIGEVGYTF. Complete variable domain (other parts from reference TRBV9 and TRBJ1-2): DSGVTQTPKHLITATGQRVTLRCSPRSGDLSVYWYQQSLDQGLQFLIQYYNGEERAKGNILERFSAQQFPDLHSELNLSSLELGDSALYFCASSVAIGEVGYTFGSGTRLTVV.